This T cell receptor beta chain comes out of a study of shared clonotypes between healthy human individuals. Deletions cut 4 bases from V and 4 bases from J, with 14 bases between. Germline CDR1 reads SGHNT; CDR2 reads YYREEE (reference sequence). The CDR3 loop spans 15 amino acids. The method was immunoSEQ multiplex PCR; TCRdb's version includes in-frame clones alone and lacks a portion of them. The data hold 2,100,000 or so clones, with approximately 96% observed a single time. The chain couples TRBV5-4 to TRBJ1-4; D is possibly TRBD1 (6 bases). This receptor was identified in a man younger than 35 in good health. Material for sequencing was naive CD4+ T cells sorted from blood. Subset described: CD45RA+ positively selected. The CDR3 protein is CASSPGGTSNEKLFF. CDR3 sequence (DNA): TGTGCCAGCAGCCCTGGAGGGACAAGTAATGAAAAACTGTTTTTT.